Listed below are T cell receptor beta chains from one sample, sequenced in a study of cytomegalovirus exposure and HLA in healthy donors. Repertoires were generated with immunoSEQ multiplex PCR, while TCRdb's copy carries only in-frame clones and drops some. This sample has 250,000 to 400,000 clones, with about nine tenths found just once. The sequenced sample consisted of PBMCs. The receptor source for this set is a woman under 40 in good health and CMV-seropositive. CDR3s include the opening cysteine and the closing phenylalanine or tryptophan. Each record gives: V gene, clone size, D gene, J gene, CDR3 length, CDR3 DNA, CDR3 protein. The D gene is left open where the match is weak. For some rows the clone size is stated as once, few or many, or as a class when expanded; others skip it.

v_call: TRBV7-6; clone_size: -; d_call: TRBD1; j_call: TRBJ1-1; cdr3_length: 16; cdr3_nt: TGTGCCAGCAGCTCCCCTAGACAGGGGGCGAACACTGAAGCTTTCTTT; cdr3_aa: CASSSPRQGANTEAFF
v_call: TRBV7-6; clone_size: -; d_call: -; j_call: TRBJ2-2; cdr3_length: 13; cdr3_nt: TGTGCCAGCAGTCAGAAAAACACCGGGGAGCTGTTTTTT; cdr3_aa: CASSQKNTGELFF
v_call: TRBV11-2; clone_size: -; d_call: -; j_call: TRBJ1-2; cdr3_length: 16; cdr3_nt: TGTGCCAGCAGCCGCGGACAGACTGAAGCTAACTATGGCTACACCTTC; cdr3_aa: CASSRGQTEANYGYTF
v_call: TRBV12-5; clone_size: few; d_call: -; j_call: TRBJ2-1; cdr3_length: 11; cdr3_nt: TGTGCTAGTGGTTTTAGCGGTGAGCAGTTCTTC; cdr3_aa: CASGFSGEQFF
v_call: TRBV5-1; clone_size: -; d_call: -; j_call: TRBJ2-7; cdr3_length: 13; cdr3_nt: TGCGCCAGCAGCTCCGGGGACCCCTACGAGCAGTACTTC; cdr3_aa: CASSSGDPYEQYF
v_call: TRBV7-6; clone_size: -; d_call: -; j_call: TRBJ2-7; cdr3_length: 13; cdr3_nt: TGTGCCAGCAGCTCCGGGCCCCCGGGGGAGCAGTACTTC; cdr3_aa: CASSSGPPGEQYF
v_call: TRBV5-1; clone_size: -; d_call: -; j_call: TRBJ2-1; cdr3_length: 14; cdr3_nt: TGCGCCAGCAGAGCGGGACAGAGATACAATGAGCAGTTCTTC; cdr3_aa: CASRAGQRYNEQFF
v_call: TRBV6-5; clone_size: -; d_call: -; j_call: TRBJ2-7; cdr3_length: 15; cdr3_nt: TGTGCCAGCAGAGCGACGGGAACGGGTTCCTACGAGCAGTACTTC; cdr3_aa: CASRATGTGSYEQYF
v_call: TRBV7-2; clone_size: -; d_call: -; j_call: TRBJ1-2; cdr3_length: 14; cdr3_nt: TGTGCCAGCAGCCCTTTAGACCAGAGCTATGGCTACACCTTC; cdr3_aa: CASSPLDQSYGYTF
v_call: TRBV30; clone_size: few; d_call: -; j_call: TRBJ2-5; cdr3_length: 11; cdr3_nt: TGTGCCTGGACCCCCGGGGAGACCCAGTACTTC; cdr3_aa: CAWTPGETQYF
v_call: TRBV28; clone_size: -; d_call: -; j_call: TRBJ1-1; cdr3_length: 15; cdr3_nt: TGTGCCAGCAGTTGGAACAGTAGAATGAACACTGAAGCTTTCTTT; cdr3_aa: CASSWNSRMNTEAFF
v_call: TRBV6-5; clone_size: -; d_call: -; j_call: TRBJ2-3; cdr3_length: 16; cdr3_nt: TGTGCCAGCAGTTACAGAGAGAGAAGCAGCACAGATACGCAGTATTTT; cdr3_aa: CASSYRERSSTDTQYF
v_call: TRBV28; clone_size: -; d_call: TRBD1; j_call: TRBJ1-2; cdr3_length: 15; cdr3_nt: TGTGCCAGCAGTTGGCACAGGGGGACCAACTATGGCTACACCTTC; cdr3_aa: CASSWHRGTNYGYTF
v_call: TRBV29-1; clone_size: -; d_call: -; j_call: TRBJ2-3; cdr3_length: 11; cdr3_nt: TGCAGCATCCACCAGGGTGATACGCAGTATTTT; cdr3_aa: CSIHQGDTQYF
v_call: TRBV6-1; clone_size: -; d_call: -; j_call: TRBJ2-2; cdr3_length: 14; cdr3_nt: TGTGCCAGCAGTGACGACTATCGCACCGGGGAGCTGTTTTTT; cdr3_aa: CASSDDYRTGELFF
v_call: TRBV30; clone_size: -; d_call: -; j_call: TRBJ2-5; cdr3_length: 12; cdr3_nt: TGTGCCTGGAACGACAGGAGAGAGACCCAGTACTTC; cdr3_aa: CAWNDRRETQYF
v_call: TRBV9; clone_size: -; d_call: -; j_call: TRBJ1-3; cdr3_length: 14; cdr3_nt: TGTGCCAGCAGCGTAGTCTCGGGTGGAAACACCATATATTTT; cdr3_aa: CASSVVSGGNTIYF
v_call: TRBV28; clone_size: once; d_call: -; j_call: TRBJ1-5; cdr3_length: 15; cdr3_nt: TGTGCCAGCAGTATACCCCCAGGTATTAATCAGCCCCAGCATTTT; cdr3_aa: CASSIPPGINQPQHF
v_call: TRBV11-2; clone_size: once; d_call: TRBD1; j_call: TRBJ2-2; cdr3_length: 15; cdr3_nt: TGTGCCAGCAGCCCCGGGACAGGGGTTACCGGGGAGCTGTTTTTT; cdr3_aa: CASSPGTGVTGELFF
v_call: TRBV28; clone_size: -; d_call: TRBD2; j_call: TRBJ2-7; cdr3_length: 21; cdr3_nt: TGTGCCAGCAGTTTACCCCCCTCCATCTCTAGCGGGGGTTCCGAGCCGGCGGGGCAGTACTTC; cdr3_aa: CASSLPPSISSGGSEPAGQYF
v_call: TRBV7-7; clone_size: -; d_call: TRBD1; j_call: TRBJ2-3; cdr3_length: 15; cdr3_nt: TGTGCCAGCAGCCCCGGGACAGGCGGCACAGATACGCAGTATTTT; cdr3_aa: CASSPGTGGTDTQYF
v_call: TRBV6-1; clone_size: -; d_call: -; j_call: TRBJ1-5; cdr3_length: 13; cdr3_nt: TGTGCCACCAAGACAGGAGCCAATCAGCCCCAGCATTTT; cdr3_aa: CATKTGANQPQHF
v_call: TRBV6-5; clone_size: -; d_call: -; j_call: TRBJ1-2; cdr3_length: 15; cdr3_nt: TGTGCCAGCAGTTACTCGGCGGTCGCTAACTATGGCTACACCTTC; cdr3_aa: CASSYSAVANYGYTF
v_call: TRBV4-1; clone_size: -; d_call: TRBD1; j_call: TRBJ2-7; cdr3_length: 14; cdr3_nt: TGCGCCAGCAGCCCCGGGACAGCCAACTACGAGCAGTACTTC; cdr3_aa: CASSPGTANYEQYF
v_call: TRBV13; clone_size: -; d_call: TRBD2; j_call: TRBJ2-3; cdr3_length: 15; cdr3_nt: TGTGCCAGCAGCTTACTAGCGGGAGAGTTGGATACGCAGTATTTT; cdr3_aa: CASSLLAGELDTQYF
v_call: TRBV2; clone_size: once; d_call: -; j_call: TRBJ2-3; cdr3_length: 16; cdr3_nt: TGTGCCAGCAGTGAGTCACACAGGCGCCCCACAGATACGCAGTATTTT; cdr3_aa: CASSESHRRPTDTQYF
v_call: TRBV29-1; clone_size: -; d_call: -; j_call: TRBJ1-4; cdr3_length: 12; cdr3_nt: TGCAGCGTTGGGACAGCTAATGAAAAACTGTTTTTT; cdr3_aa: CSVGTANEKLFF